This T cell receptor beta chain derives from a study of T cell clusters in autoimmune cytopenias. The CDR3 loop spans 14 amino acids. The germline V gene encodes CDR1 LNHDA and CDR2 SQIVND (reference sequence). Frequency places this clonotype as medium-sized (0.01 to 0.1%). Its antigen is not identified. TRB rearrangements were amplified by touch-down multiplex PCR with mixed TRB-A/B primers. TCRdb re-called the multiplex PCR reads; every CDR3 protein appears as one record, without DNA. This sample's clone table lists 8,000 to 9,500 distinct CDR3 sequences. Overall study findings and caveats: Active autoimmune hepatitis patients had around 2.7-fold fewer exclusive TRB clusters than healthy donors. Primary autoimmune cytopenia patients appeared to lack physiological T cell clusters present in healthy donors. Comparing secondary cytopenia with chronic lymphocytic leukemia showed no cluster-lack signature, apparently masked by lymphoma repertoire.

Each sample's input was 250 ng genomic DNA, 38,000 or so genome equivalents. This chain joins TRBV19 and TRBJ1-4; TCRdb outputs TRBD1, but without DNA this stays unchecked. The receptor was isolated from a human donor with an autoimmune cytopenia or autoimmune hepatitis (not recorded which). Specimen: peripheral blood. This CDR3 reads CASSISGIGEKLFF.